This TCR beta chain was obtained from a study of cytotoxic CD8 clonotypes in ibrutinib-treated CLL. Using immunoSEQ multiplex PCR, the repertoire was profiled, and TCRdb retains in-frame clones only, with some absent. The table lists some 200,000 clones, about three quarters of them singletons. The CDR3 consists of 14 residues. The ends lost 11 bases at V and 7 bases at J; junction bases unmatched: 17. Germline V gives CDR1 ENHRY, CDR2 SYGVKD. The TCR sequence derives from a human donor with chronic lymphocytic leukemia. The J gene is TRBJ2-7, the V gene TRBV10-3; the match to TRBD2 covers 7 bases. This sample comprised PBMCs, obtained after 12 months of ibrutinib treatment. CDR3 sequence (DNA): TGTGCCGCCGGAGGCTTGACTAGCCGCCTGGAGCAGTACTTC. This sequence encodes CAAGGLTSRLEQYF.